The rows below give T cell receptor beta chains drawn from one sample of a study of blood T cell repertoires in COVID-19. TCRdb keeps only in-frame clones here, not all; method: immunoSEQ multiplex PCR. The sample has about 70,000 clones; roughly 89% are singletons. Sequenced input: peripheral blood. These receptors were collected from a man in his 60s with acute or convalescent COVID-19. CDR3s include the opening cysteine and the closing phenylalanine or tryptophan. The D gene is left open where the match is weak. Expanded clones get a size class; other rows say once, few or many, or leave the size out.

J,size,V,D,DNA,CDR3
TRBJ1-6,NA,TRBV5-1,NA,TGCGCCAGCAGCTTGAACACAGGGCAACCCCTCCACTTT,CASSLNTGQPLHF
TRBJ1-6,NA,TRBV4-1,NA,TGCGCCAGCAGCCAAGAAAGCGGGGTTTTAGGGAATTCACCCCTCCACTTT,CASSQESGVLGNSPLHF
TRBJ1-5,NA,TRBV18,NA,TGTGCCAGCTCACCGACCGGGGGTATAAATAGCAATCAGCCCCAGCATTTT,CASSPTGGINSNQPQHF
TRBJ2-4,NA,TRBV3-1/TRBV3-2,NA,TGTGCCAGCAGCCAAGGACAGGTTGAAAACATTCAGTACTTC,CASSQGQVENIQYF
TRBJ1-2,NA,TRBV3-1/TRBV3-2,TRBD1,TGTGCCAGCAGCCTACGGACAGGAGGAGCTAACTATGGCTACACCTTC,CASSLRTGGANYGYTF
TRBJ2-4,NA,TRBV7-2,TRBD1,TGTGCCAGCAGCAGACAGGGTTCAGTCATTCAGTACTTC,CASSRQGSVIQYF
TRBJ1-2,NA,TRBV30,NA,TGTGCCTGGAGTGCCGCAGGAAACCGGGGTCCTGGCTACACCTTC,CAWSAAGNRGPGYTF
TRBJ1-4,NA,TRBV20-1,NA,TGCAGTGCTAGCGACTTCGGTAAACTGTTTTTT,CSASDFGKLFF
TRBJ1-2,NA,TRBV6-5,NA,TGTGCCAGCAGTTACTCGACGACTTCACTCGGCTACACCTTC,CASSYSTTSLGYTF
TRBJ2-1,NA,TRBV30,NA,TGTGCCTGGAGTAAGAGTCCGACCTACAATGAGCAGTTCTTC,CAWSKSPTYNEQFF
TRBJ1-6,NA,TRBV20-1,NA,TGCAGTGCTAGTGATTCCGGCAGGGGAACTAATTCACCCCTCCACTTT,CSASDSGRGTNSPLHF
TRBJ1-2,NA,TRBV6-4,NA,TGTGCCAGCAGTGACTCAGGAGGCTATGGCTACACCTTC,CASSDSGGYGYTF
TRBJ2-6,NA,TRBV19,TRBD1,TGTGCCAGCCGGGACAGGGGGGCCAACGTCCTGACTTTC,CASRDRGANVLTF
TRBJ1-2,NA,TRBV6-5,TRBD1,TGTGCCAGCAGTTACTCCCCCCCGGACAGGGCGGGGGGCTACACCTTC,CASSYSPPDRAGGYTF
TRBJ2-2,NA,TRBV19,TRBD1,TGTGCCAGTAGTATCGCACCATTCGGGACAGGGAACACCGGGGAGCTGTTTTTT,CASSIAPFGTGNTGELFF
TRBJ1-2,NA,TRBV19,NA,TGTGCCAGTAGTAGGCCAGGGGTGGATGATGGCTACACCTTC,CASSRPGVDDGYTF
TRBJ2-2,NA,TRBV13,TRBD1,TGTGCCAGCAGCCGACAGGGCGGCACCGGGGAGCTGTTTTTT,CASSRQGGTGELFF
TRBJ2-6,NA,TRBV11-3,NA,TGTGCCAGCAGCGACCAGGGGGGTGGGGCCAACGTCCTGACTTTC,CASSDQGGGANVLTF
TRBJ1-2,NA,TRBV7-9,TRBD1,TGTGCCAGCAGCTCGGACAGGGTCTTCGGCTACACCTTC,CASSSDRVFGYTF
TRBJ1-2,NA,TRBV5-4,NA,TGTGCCAGCAGCATACAGGGAGCCTATGGCTACACCTTC,CASSIQGAYGYTF
TRBJ1-1,NA,TRBV4-2,NA,TGTGCCAGCAGCCCCGACAGGATAAACACTGAAGCTTTCTTT,CASSPDRINTEAFF
TRBJ2-1,NA,TRBV6-5,TRBD2,TGTGCCAGCAGCTTTCCGGGACTAGAGGTAAATGAGCAGTTCTTC,CASSFPGLEVNEQFF
TRBJ2-5,NA,TRBV6-6,NA,TGTGCCAGCAGGAAAGGGGGGGTTGAGACCCAGTACTTC,CASRKGGVETQYF
TRBJ2-2,once,TRBV7-3,TRBD1,TGTGCCAGCAGCCCCGACAGGGTCGGGACCGGGGAGCTGTTTTTT,CASSPDRVGTGELFF
TRBJ2-7,NA,TRBV25-1,TRBD1,TGTGCCAGCAGTGAAGGGACAGGCTTCTCCTACGAGCAGTACTTC,CASSEGTGFSYEQYF
TRBJ1-5,few,TRBV5-4,NA,TGTGCCAGCAGCTCCGGCCGGGGGAATCAGCCCCAGCATTTT,CASSSGRGNQPQHF
TRBJ1-2,NA,TRBV19,NA,TGTGCCAGTAGTGTGGACCGGGAACGAGCCTACACCTTC,CASSVDRERAYTF
TRBJ1-1,once,TRBV7-9,NA,TGTGCCAGCAGCTTAGTCCTCGGAATGGCAGGGGTGAACACTGAAGCTTTCTTT,CASSLVLGMAGVNTEAFF
TRBJ2-1,NA,TRBV5-1,NA,TGCGCCAGCAGCTTTAACGGGGGGCTAGGCAATGAGCAGTTCTTC,CASSFNGGLGNEQFF
TRBJ2-1,NA,TRBV29-1,TRBD1,TGCAGCGCCCTGCGGGGGACAGGGGCCCCTAGGGAGCAGTTCTTC,CSALRGTGAPREQFF
TRBJ2-3,NA,TRBV5-4,TRBD1,TGTGCCAGCAGCCCCCCCGGGACAGGCACAGATACGCAGTATTTT,CASSPPGTGTDTQYF
TRBJ2-2,NA,TRBV7-6,NA,TGTGCCAGCAGCCCAACTAGTACGAGGACCGGGGAGCTGTTTTTT,CASSPTSTRTGELFF
TRBJ1-3,few,TRBV7-2,NA,TGTGCCAGCAGCTTCTCCTCCCAGACGGGCTCTGGAAACACCATATATTTT,CASSFSSQTGSGNTIYF
TRBJ1-1,NA,TRBV5-1,NA,TGCGCCAGCAGCTTAGGGACTTTCCAGACTGAAGCTTTCTTT,CASSLGTFQTEAFF
TRBJ2-5,NA,TRBV27,TRBD1,TGTGCCAGCAGCCGTGGGACAGGGGGAGAGACCCAGTACTTC,CASSRGTGGETQYF
TRBJ1-3,NA,TRBV7-9,TRBD1,TGTGCCAGCCCTTCACGGACAGGGATGAACACCATATATTTT,CASPSRTGMNTIYF
TRBJ1-1,once,TRBV19,NA,TGTGCCAGTAGTAAGCAGGCATCTAACACTGAAGCTTTCTTT,CASSKQASNTEAFF
TRBJ2-7,NA,TRBV7-9,TRBD1,TGTGCCAGCAGCTTCGCGGACAGGCTAACTGGAGAGCAGTACTTC,CASSFADRLTGEQYF
TRBJ1-1,NA,TRBV10-2,TRBD1,TGCGCCAGCATCCTCAGACAGGGGGGGATGAACACTGAAGCTTTCTTT,CASILRQGGMNTEAFF
TRBJ1-1,NA,TRBV27,TRBD1,TGTGCCAGCAGAGAGACAGGGAAGGCGGCTTTCTTT,CASRETGKAAFF
TRBJ1-1,NA,TRBV7-8,NA,TGTGCCAGCAGCTTAGAAATTAACAGGCGTACGGCTTTCTTT,CASSLEINRRTAFF